These 3 T cell receptor beta chains came from one sample sequenced in a study of T cells in Graves' hyperthyroidism and ophthalmopathy. TCR beta CDR3 sequences were amplified from RNA transcripts. The study used the HTBI primer set for a first-round RT-PCR of the TCR CDR3. TCRdb passed the multiplex PCR reads through MiXCR, listing each CDR3 protein once. The table lists just under 750,000 distinct CDR3 sequences, under 45% of them singletons. The sequenced material came from blood. The receptor source for this set is a woman in her thirties or forties with Graves' hyperthyroidism.

The rearrangement uses TRBV24-1 and TRBJ1-2; unclear D gene. The V gene's germline CDR1 is KGHDR and CDR2 SFDVKD. V was pared by 11 bases and J by 11 bases, with 17 bases between. The CDR3 is 11 residues long. CDR3 residues: CASSHDGGYTF. Here the CDR3 DNA reads TGTGCCAGCAGCCACGACGGCGGGTACACCTTC.

Comments on this clonotype: This may be a read error, as it is one base from a much larger clone. V usage is TRBV10-3 and J usage is TRBJ1-5, with D perhaps matching TRBD1 (6 bases). CDR1 ENHRY and CDR2 SYGVKD come from the germline V gene. V was trimmed by 6 bases and J by 6 bases, leaving 18 bases between them. The CDR3 length is 15 residues. The DNA for the CDR3 is TGTGCCATCAGGCCCAGGGCAGGGGATTTTCAGCCCCAGCATTTT. This translates into CAIRPRAGDFQPQHF.

The CDR3 sequence is CASSDSSHSGANVLTF. DNA of the CDR3: TGTGCCAGCAGTGACAGCTCTCACTCTGGGGCCAACGTCCTGACTTTC. This sequence joins TRBV6-4 and TRBJ2-6; D unclear. Germline CDR1 MRHNA, CDR2 SNTAGT. V shed 2 bases and J shed 0 bases, with 8 bases lying between them. The CDR3 runs to 16 residues.